One sample yielded the 32 T cell receptor beta chains listed below, sequenced in a study of early T cells in non-severe SARS-CoV-2 infection. TCRdb independently ran MiXCR on the 5' RACE reads; one entry per CDR3 protein. The table has 100,000 to 120,000 distinct CDR3 sequences, roughly 12% seen once. The sample here was whole blood, taken at baseline. Every receptor here comes from an adult who was a healthcare worker with PCR-confirmed SARS-CoV-2 infection or an uninfected control (not recorded which).

CDR3 residues: CASSSPNTIYF. CDR3 nucleotides: TGTGCCAGCAGCTCCCCAAACACCATATATTTT. The chain recombines TRBV7-9 with TRBJ1-3; D is unresolved. The CDR3 loop spans 11 amino acids. Germline values: CDR1 SEHNR, CDR2 FQNEAQ (reference sequence). V was cut by 4 bases and J by 6 bases, with 4 bases left in between. The full variable domain, with the rest looked up from reference TRBV7-9 and TRBJ1-3, is DTGVSQNPRHKITKRGQNVTFRCDPISEHNRLYWYRQTLGQGPEFLTYFQNEAQLEKSRLLSDRFSAERPKGSFSTLEIQRTEQGDSAMYLCASSSPNTIYFGEGSWLTVV.

This clonotype has at least ten counts. The chain combines TRBV2 with TRBJ1-5; perhaps TRBD1 as D (6 bases). This CDR3 is built from 15 residues. V lost 7 bases and J 0 bases, leaving 13 bases between the germline ends. Germline lookup yields CDR1 SNHLY and CDR2 FYNNEI. Here the CDR3 DNA reads TGTGCCAGCAACGAACAGGGTTTTAGCAATCAGCCCCAGCATTTT. This translates into CASNEQGFSNQPQHF.

This clonotype has a handful of counts. V is TRBV20-1 and J is TRBJ2-1; unclear D gene. This CDR3 is 14 amino acids long. Germline V CDR1 and CDR2: DFQATT, SNEGSKA (reference sequence). The germline V and J ends were trimmed by 6 bases and 0 bases, with 12 bases remaining between them. The CDR3 loop is CSAIGSSSYNEQFF. As DNA, the CDR3 is TGCAGTGCAATAGGGTCTAGCTCCTACAATGAGCAGTTCTTC.

The chain combines TRBV5-4 with TRBJ2-2, with D unclear. The germline CDR1 and CDR2 sequences are SGHNT and YYREEE (reference sequence). This CDR3 has 15 amino acids. The V end was cut by 2 bases, the J end by 4 bases, with 12 bases between. The CDR3 bases are TGTGCCAGCAGCTTATGGAAAAGAACCACCGGGGAGCTGTTTTTT. Its protein is CASSLWKRTTGELFF.

The chain combines TRBV20-1 with TRBJ2-3, with D maybe TRBD2 (5 bases). Germline CDR1 is DFQATT and CDR2 is SNEGSKA (reference sequence). V was pared by 6 bases and J by 0 bases, with 16 bases between. CDR3 length: 15 amino acids. The CDR3 coding sequence is TGCAGTGCCCGAACGGGGTACACTAGCACAGATACGCAGTATTTT. Translating it yields CSARTGYTSTDTQYF.

This sequence joins TRBV7-3 and TRBJ2-1; D perhaps matches TRBD2 (6 bases). Germline CDR1 is SGHTA and CDR2 is FQGTGA. Trimming shortened V by 5 bases and J by 3 bases, and 14 bases separated the two germline ends. The CDR3 sequence is 15 residues long. CDR3 sequence reads: CASSTRDSYYNEQFF. The DNA for the CDR3 is TGTGCCAGCAGCACTCGGGACTCCTACTACAATGAGCAGTTCTTC.

This chain links TRBV15 with TRBJ2-7; 7 nucleotides align to TRBD2. CDR1 is LNHNV and CDR2 is YYDKDF in the germline V gene (reference sequence). Trimming cost V 0 bases and J 2 bases; bases outside gene matches: 13. The CDR3 totals 18 residues. The CDR3 DNA is TGTGCCACCAGCAGAGACCCCACTCGTCCTAGCGGAACCTACGAGCAGTACTTC. Protein product: CATSRDPTRPSGTYEQYF.

V is TRBV6-6 and J is TRBJ2-2, with TRBD2 identical over 11 bases. CDR1 and CDR2 (germline): MNHNY, SVGAGI (reference sequence). V was pared by 5 bases and J by 4 bases, with 3 bases of the junction left unmatched. This CDR3 is built from 15 residues. The CDR3, as DNA: TGTGCCAGCAGTACTAGCGGGGGAGGCACCGGGGAGCTGTTTTTT. Translated, it gives CASSTSGGGTGELFF.

CDR3 sequence reads: CSASRGPYYGYTF. CDR3 sequence (DNA): TGCAGTGCTAGTAGGGGCCCGTACTATGGCTACACCTTC. The chain employs TRBV20-1 and TRBJ1-2; TRBD1 is a possible D gene (5 bases). V was trimmed by 3 bases and J by 3 bases, leaving 11 bases between them. There are 13 residues in the CDR3. Germline V gene sequence: CDR1 DFQATT, CDR2 SNEGSKA (reference sequence).

The rearrangement uses TRBV5-6 and TRBJ2-7; D might be TRBD1 or TRBD2, each matching 5 bases. CDR3 size: 14 residues. The germline V gene encodes CDR1 SGHDT and CDR2 YYEEEE. The V end was cut by 7 bases, the J end by 5 bases, with 19 bases between. The CDR3 DNA is TGTGCCAGCCGACCGGGACCCGCGTTTGACGAGCAGTACTTC. Encoded protein: CASRPGPAFDEQYF.

The rearrangement uses TRBV5-5 and TRBJ2-1, with D possibly matching TRBD1 (5 bases). The CDR3 has 13 residues. The V end lost 4 bases, the J end lost 2 bases, and 7 bases lay between the germline ends. Germline assignment: CDR1 SGHKS and CDR2 YYEKEE (reference sequence). The CDR3 DNA sequence: TGTGCCAGCAGCCAGGGCCCCTACAATGAGCAGTTCTTC. Amino acids: CASSQGPYNEQFF.

This clonotype was found a few times. J is TRBJ1-4 and V is TRBV28, with D possibly being TRBD1 (5 bases). Germline assignment: CDR1 MDHEN and CDR2 SYDVKM. V lost 1 base and J 3 bases, leaving 9 bases between the germline ends. The CDR3 runs to 15 residues. The CDR3: CASSLLGPPNEKLFF. The DNA for the CDR3 is TGTGCCAGCAGTTTATTGGGGCCGCCTAATGAAAAACTGTTTTTT.

This clonotype was observed a handful of times. This chain uses TRBV4-1 with TRBJ2-3, with 11 nucleotides matching TRBD2. There are 17 residues in the CDR3. Germline CDR1 reads MGHRA; CDR2 reads YSYEKL. Trimming cost V 1 base and J 2 bases; bases outside gene matches: 5. The CDR3 spells CASSQVTSGGFTDTQYF. The CDR3 nucleotides read TGCGCCAGCAGCCAAGTAACTAGCGGGGGTTTCACAGATACGCAGTATTTT.

CDR3 in DNA: TGTGCCAGCAGCGTAGGACAGGGGGTCTACAATGAGCAGTTCTTC. This sequence encodes CASSVGQGVYNEQFF. The V call is TRBV6-4, the J call TRBJ2-1; 10 bases fit TRBD1. The V and J ends lost 6 bases and 3 bases, in that order; junction bases with no gene match: 5. The CDR3 runs to 15 residues. The germline V gene encodes CDR1 MRHNA and CDR2 SNTAGT.

The sample holds many counts of this clonotype. The V gene is TRBV10-3, the J gene TRBJ2-7, with D uncertain. Per the germline V gene, CDR1 is ENHRY and CDR2 is SYGVKD. This CDR3 contains 14 residues. V lost 0 bases, J lost 2 bases, and 8 bases lay in between. The CDR3 coding sequence is TGTGCCATCAGTGAGTCGACCCGGGCCTACGAGCAGTACTTC. Translated: CAISESTRAYEQYF.

This clonotype was counted between two and nine times. CDR3 DNA sequence: TGTGCCAGCAAGTCTTGGGGGGGAGTCTACAATGAGCAGTTCTTC. This translates into CASKSWGGVYNEQFF. This chain connects TRBV12-3 or TRBV12-4 to TRBJ2-1, with 7 bases matching TRBD2. With 7 bases clipped from V and 3 bases from J, the junction kept 9 bases outside the gene matches. There are 15 residues in the CDR3.

The chain couples TRBV30 to TRBJ1-2; a weak D match, TRBD1 (5 bases). Per germline, CDR1 GTSNPN and CDR2 SVGIG (reference sequence). Trimming removed 1 base from V and 4 bases from J, with 13 bases in between. This CDR3 spans 14 amino acids. The CDR3 is CAWSDGGSGYGYTF. CDR3 nucleotide sequence: TGTGCCTGGAGTGACGGGGGGTCCGGCTATGGCTACACCTTC.

The gene calls are TRBV5-1 and TRBJ1-1; D remains unclear. This CDR3 has 17 amino acids. The V gene's germline CDR1 is SGHRS and CDR2 YFSETQ. Trimming removed 3 bases at V and 5 bases at J, with 23 bases between. The CDR3 spells CASSSWGGYGRSTEAFF. In nucleotides, the CDR3 is TGCGCCAGCAGCTCCTGGGGAGGGTACGGGAGATCGACTGAAGCTTTCTTT.

There are a few counts of this clonotype. This chain links TRBV12-3 or TRBV12-4 with TRBJ2-2; D gene unclear. V dropped 3 bases and J dropped 2 bases, with 7 bases sitting between them. The CDR3 sequence is 14 residues long. The CDR3 spells CASSLARNTGELFF. The DNA of the CDR3 is TGTGCCAGCAGTTTGGCCAGAAACACCGGGGAGCTGTTTTTT.

In this sample, this clonotype turned up a few times. V usage is TRBV28 and J usage is TRBJ1-5; maybe TRBD1 (5 bases). Germline V lookup: CDR1 MDHEN, CDR2 SYDVKM. The CDR3 extends over 14 amino acids. The V and J ends lost 6 bases and 6 bases respectively, with 15 bases between them. The CDR3 protein is CASRETGSSQPQHF. The DNA of the CDR3 is TGTGCCAGCAGAGAAACAGGTTCTAGTCAGCCCCAGCATTTT. Drawing the rest from reference TRBV28 and TRBJ1-5, the complete variable domain is DVKVTQSSRYLVKRTGEKVFLECVQDMDHENMFWYRQDPGLGLRLIYFSYDVKMKEKGDIPEGYSVSREKKERFSLILESASTNQTSMYLCASRETGSSQPQHFGDGTRLSIL.

This clonotype has ten or more counts. The gene calls are TRBV25-1 and TRBJ2-7; a possible D gene is TRBD2 (5 bases). The CDR3 has 15 residues. The ends were cut back, 2 bases at V and 4 bases at J, with 15 bases in the middle. Germline CDR1 and CDR2: MGHDK and SYGVNS. The CDR3 DNA follows: TGTGCCAGCAGTGAAAAGAAAGGACTGGGTTACGAGCAGTACTTC. The encoded protein is CASSEKKGLGYEQYF.

The CDR3 region is CSARSGYLTDTQYF. The DNA for the CDR3 is TGCAGTGCTAGGTCCGGGTACCTCACGGATACGCAGTATTTT. The chain uses TRBV20-1 and TRBJ2-3; D not certain. The germline gives CDR1 DFQATT, CDR2 SNEGSKA (reference sequence). This CDR3 contains 14 residues. V was trimmed by 3 bases and J by 6 bases, leaving 16 bases between them.

The table lists this clonotype with a few counts. J is TRBJ1-5 and V is TRBV29-1; 10 bases line up with TRBD1. The CDR3 runs 14 residues. J lost 3 bases, V lost 4 bases, and 3 bases had no gene match. The germline gives CDR1 SQVTM, CDR2 ANQGSEA. Here the CDR3 reads CSVGDRGLNQPQHF. CDR3 DNA: TGCAGCGTTGGGGACAGGGGCCTCAATCAGCCCCAGCATTTT.

The chain is built from TRBV7-9 and TRBJ2-4; D is possibly TRBD2 (6 bases). Germline CDR1 is SEHNR and CDR2 is FQNEAQ (reference sequence). Trimming stripped 5 bases from V and 7 bases from J, with 12 bases between. The CDR3 extends over 13 amino acids. CDR3 nucleotide sequence: TGTGCCAGCAGCACCGTCGGGAGTAACATTCAGTACTTC. Amino acid sequence: CASSTVGSNIQYF.

The CDR3 nucleotides are TGCGCCAGCAGCTACAGGGGCGCGGGGGAGACCCAGTACTTC. Protein: CASSYRGAGETQYF. The chain couples TRBV5-1 to TRBJ2-5, with D perhaps TRBD1 (7 bases). Germline assignment: CDR1 SGHRS and CDR2 YFSETQ. Trimming stripped 3 bases from V and 5 bases from J, with 14 bases between. The CDR3 length is 14 residues.

This rearrangement joins TRBV5-5 to TRBJ1-4; unclear D gene. Trimming left V 0 bases short and J 7 bases short, with 4 bases between. This CDR3 is 12 amino acids long. Germline V gene sequence: CDR1 SGHKS, CDR2 YYEKEE (reference sequence). The CDR3 DNA sequence: TGTGCCAGCAGCTTGGTTGGTGAAAAACTGTTTTTT. This codes for CASSLVGEKLFF.

The table lists this clonotype with a few counts. The J gene is TRBJ2-1, the V gene TRBV5-5, with D possibly being TRBD1 or TRBD2 (5 bases each). V dropped 2 bases and J dropped 0 bases, with 9 bases sitting between them. The germline V gene has CDR1 SGHKS and CDR2 YYEKEE (reference sequence). This CDR3 spans 15 amino acids. The CDR3: CASSFPGTSYNEQFF. The CDR3 nucleotides read TGTGCCAGCAGCTTTCCCGGGACCTCCTACAATGAGCAGTTCTTC.

This clonotype has more than one count but fewer than ten. The J gene is TRBJ2-2, the V gene TRBV7-2; D is ambiguous. From germline, CDR1 is SGHTA and CDR2 FQGNSA. Trimming removed 3 bases at V and 6 bases at J, with 8 bases between. The CDR3 length is 13 residues. CDR3 residues: CASSFYGAGELFF. The CDR3 DNA reads TGTGCCAGCAGCTTTTATGGGGCCGGGGAGCTGTTTTTT.

This clonotype was observed many times. The CDR3 nucleotides read TGCAGTGCTAGAGTCAAGGCAGACCTAAACTACAATGAGCAGTTCTTC. Protein: CSARVKADLNYNEQFF. The chain employs TRBV20-1 and TRBJ2-1; D call uncertain. The germline gives CDR1 DFQATT, CDR2 SNEGSKA (reference sequence). The CDR3 consists of 16 residues. V was shortened by 1 base and J by 3 bases, with 16 bases between the two germline ends.

The genes are TRBV27 and TRBJ1-1; D is undetermined. Germline V gives CDR1 MNHEY, CDR2 SMNVEV (reference sequence). Trimming removed 2 bases at V and 1 base at J, with 8 bases between. The CDR3 loop spans 14 amino acids. CDR3 in amino acids: CASSLVGSNTEAFF. The CDR3 DNA reads TGTGCCAGCAGTTTAGTGGGGTCGAACACTGAAGCTTTCTTT.

The CDR3 DNA follows: TGTGCCAGCAGTTTAGCGGGCCGGCCCCTCAGAACCCAGTACTTC. It encodes CASSLAGRPLRTQYF. The rearrangement links TRBV12-3 or TRBV12-4 to TRBJ2-5; the D is unclear. The CDR3 spans 15 residues. V was clipped by 0 bases and J by 8 bases, with 16 bases between them.

The chain has TRBV5-1 and TRBJ2-3; D uncertain. The V gene lost 7 bases and the J gene lost 4 bases, with 16 bases spanning the gap. Per germline, CDR1 SGHRS and CDR2 YFSETQ. This CDR3 has 14 amino acids. CDR3 loop: CASALYGSADTQYF. As DNA, the CDR3 is TGCGCCAGCGCCCTCTATGGGTCCGCAGATACGCAGTATTTT.